The rows below give T cell receptor beta chains drawn from one sample of a study of cytomegalovirus exposure and HLA in healthy donors. Using immunoSEQ multiplex PCR, the repertoire was profiled, and TCRdb retains in-frame clones only, with some absent. The table includes roughly 150,000 clones, around 79% detected once. The sample consisted of PBMCs. The receptors here all came from a woman aged 30 to 39 in good health and CMV-seronegative. CDR3s leave out the opening cysteine and the closing phenylalanine or tryptophan. Clone size, where shown, is once, few, many, or a class for clones that have expanded.

TRBJ2-7,TRBV18,.,ASSPPVAGGLYEQY
TRBJ2-3,TRBV2,.,ASTQGARDTQY
TRBJ1-2,TRBV6-5,.,ASSSSHNGYT
TRBJ2-7,TRBV5-6,.,ASSPLDGGYEQY
TRBJ2-2,TRBV1,few,TSSQDWPGLAGDTNTGELF
TRBJ1-6,TRBV15,.,ATSRAGGNSPLH
TRBJ2-5,TRBV6-5,.,ASRRRGGEFETQY
TRBJ2-1,TRBV5-4,.,ASSLETNEQF
TRBJ1-6,TRBV10-1,once,ASSETGSGNSPLH
TRBJ2-5,TRBV5-1,.,ASSLQGPETQY
TRBJ2-7,TRBV10-1,.,ASRFRGGYEQY
TRBJ2-2,TRBV9,.,ASSVDGAGELF
TRBJ1-2,TRBV18,.,ASSPQGGDGYT
TRBJ2-3,TRBV5-4,.,ASSAGLAHTQY
TRBJ1-1,TRBV5-1,.,ASSEQGLDTEAF
TRBJ1-1,TRBV2,once,ASSPTGWVTEAF
TRBJ1-4,TRBV4-3,.,ASSRSTGAANEKLF
TRBJ2-1,TRBV5-8,.,ASSPTGGLKLGNEQF
TRBJ1-1,TRBV2,few,ASSKMDRGTEAF
TRBJ1-4,TRBV9,few,ASSPRPEGEKLF
TRBJ1-6,TRBV7-2,.,ASSLRNSPLH
TRBJ2-7,TRBV5-5,.,ASSWGRQAVRSKEQY
TRBJ2-7,TRBV21-1,.,ASSKALMGTGTYEQY
TRBJ2-7,TRBV5-1,few,ASSLASGGRAYEQY
TRBJ1-1,TRBV6-5,.,ASSPQVNTEAF
TRBJ1-6,TRBV19,few,ASKEGIRNSPLH
TRBJ2-5,TRBV5-4,.,ASSLGSGGSGGETQY
TRBJ2-1,TRBV5-4,.,ASSTAGQGSNEQF
TRBJ2-7,TRBV5-4,.,ASSRGGEGRSYEQY
TRBJ1-1,TRBV2,.,ASSADSPLVAEAF
TRBJ1-1,TRBV7-8,.,ATFGAGDMNTEAF
TRBJ1-1,TRBV18,.,ASSPGAEAF
TRBJ1-5,TRBV9,.,ASSVGQGNQPQH
TRBJ1-5,TRBV7-8,.,ASSLQGYGQPQH
TRBJ2-2,TRBV5-4,.,ASSLEPNRNTGELF
TRBJ1-6,TRBV11-3,.,ASSLVTDSPLH
TRBJ2-1,TRBV5-1,.,ASSTNLGQLYNEQF
TRBJ1-4,TRBV12-5,few,ASGLVDFRTGKFEKLF
TRBJ2-2,TRBV7-6,.,ASSLVLELAGSGELF
TRBJ2-7,TRBV5-4,.,ASSYGGRKSSYEQY
TRBJ1-1,TRBV29-1,.,SVWGRVGTEAF
TRBJ2-1,TRBV5-6,.,ASSLGRNNEQF
TRBJ1-3,TRBV28,.,ASSTGVPPGNTIY
TRBJ1-1,TRBV2,.,ASSGQGNTEAF
TRBJ2-7,TRBV4-2,.,ASSQVGAGPSSYEQY
TRBJ2-2,TRBV9,.,ASSFEGGAGELF
TRBJ2-7,TRBV9,few,ASSVVGRGGEQY
TRBJ1-5,TRBV21-1,.,ASSTLGDQPQH
TRBJ1-1,TRBV19,.,ASQPGQGWLVNTEAF
TRBJ2-1,TRBV18,.,ASSTKPGQGYNEQF
TRBJ1-2,TRBV4-1,.,ASSQQEGTDYGYT
TRBJ2-1,TRBV11-2,few,ASSPRQLAGGLRSNEQF
TRBJ1-5,TRBV10-2,.,ASMSREDRPQH